The clone carrying this T cell receptor (beta chain) was seen ten or more times. The sample is drawn from a study of T cells in Graves' hyperthyroidism and ophthalmopathy. Thyroid ultrasound, orbital computed tomography, clinical symptoms, and serum thyroxine and TRAb underpinned diagnoses. RNA transcripts yielded amplified TCR beta CDR3 regions. The TCR CDR3 first-round RT-PCR relied on the HTBI primer set. TCRdb independently ran MiXCR on the multiplex PCR reads; one entry per CDR3 protein. The sample shows about 130,000 distinct CDR3 sequences, approximately 24% of them seen only once. V lost 4 bases and J 0 bases, leaving 10 bases between the germline ends. This CDR3 contains 15 residues. Germline V CDR1 and CDR2: SNHLY, FYNNEI.

The sequencing sample was made of blood. J is TRBJ1-5 and V is TRBV2; tentative D call: TRBD1 (5 bases). The sequence derives from a woman aged 45-65 years with Graves' hyperthyroidism that later progressed to Graves' ophthalmopathy. The CDR3: CASSGGDHSNQPQHF. The DNA of the CDR3 is TGTGCCAGCAGTGGTGGGGACCATAGCAATCAGCCCCAGCATTTT. The complete variable domain, with remaining parts taken from reference TRBV2 and TRBJ1-5, reads EPEVTQTPSHQVTQMGQEVILRCVPISNHLYFYWYRQILGQKVEFLVSFYNNEISEKSEIFDDQFSVERPDGSNFTLKIRSTKLEDSAMYFCASSGGDHSNQPQHFGDGTRLSIL.